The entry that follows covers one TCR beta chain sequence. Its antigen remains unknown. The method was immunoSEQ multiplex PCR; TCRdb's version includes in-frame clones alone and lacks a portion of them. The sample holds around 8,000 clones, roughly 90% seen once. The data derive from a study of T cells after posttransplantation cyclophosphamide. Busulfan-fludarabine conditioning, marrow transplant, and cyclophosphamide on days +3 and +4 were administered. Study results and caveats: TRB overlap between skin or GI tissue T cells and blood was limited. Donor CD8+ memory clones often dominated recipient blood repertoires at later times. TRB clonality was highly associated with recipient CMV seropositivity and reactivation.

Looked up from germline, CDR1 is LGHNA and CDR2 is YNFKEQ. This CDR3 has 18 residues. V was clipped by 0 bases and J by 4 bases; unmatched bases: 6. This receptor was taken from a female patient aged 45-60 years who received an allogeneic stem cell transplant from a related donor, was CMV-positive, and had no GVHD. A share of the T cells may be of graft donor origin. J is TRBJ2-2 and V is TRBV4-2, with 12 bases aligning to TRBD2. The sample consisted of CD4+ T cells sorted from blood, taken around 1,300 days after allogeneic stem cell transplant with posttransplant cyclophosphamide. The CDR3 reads CASSQELAGGVRTGELFF. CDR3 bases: TGTGCCAGCAGCCAAGAACTAGCGGGAGGCGTCCGCACCGGGGAGCTGTTTTTT.